The 30 T cell receptor beta chains below all came from one sample that was sequenced in a study of shared clonotypes between healthy human individuals. The table came from immunoSEQ multiplex PCR; TCRdb's copy has only in-frame clones and leaves some out. Among 530,000 or so clones, about 80% were seen once, and the ten largest hold about 12%. Sequenced sample: PBMCs. Source of these receptors: a middle-aged woman in good health. Some clones in this sample may be carry-over from other donors' samples.

By its share, this clone is medium-sized. V usage is TRBV6-1 and J usage is TRBJ2-1; 10 bases fit TRBD1. Germline loops: CDR1 MNHNS, CDR2 SASEGT. The V and J ends lost 3 bases and 4 bases, in that order; junction bases with no gene match: 3. CDR3 length: 15 residues. The CDR3 spells CASSDGTGEYNEQFF. CDR3 nucleotides: TGTGCCAGCAGTGACGGGACAGGGGAATACAATGAGCAGTTCTTC.

The chain joins TRBV2 to TRBJ2-1; 14 positions agree with TRBD2. V shed 7 bases, J shed 13 bases, and the junction held 15 bases outside the gene matches. This CDR3 comprises 16 residues. Germline V gene lookup returns CDR1 SNHLY and CDR2 FYNNEI. CDR3: CASIQKGGLAGAGQFF. The CDR3 DNA follows: TGTGCCAGCATCCAGAAGGGGGGACTAGCGGGAGCGGGACAGTTCTTC. Supplemented by reference TRBV2 and TRBJ2-1, the full variable domain reads EPEVTQTPSHQVTQMGQEVILRCVPISNHLYFYWYRQILGQKVEFLVSFYNNEISEKSEIFDDQFSVERPDGSNFTLKIRSTKLEDSAMYFCASIQKGGLAGAGQFFGPGTRLTVL.

V gene TRBV28 combines with J gene TRBJ2-7; D is uncertain. The CDR3 totals 11 residues. Germline CDR1 is MDHEN and CDR2 is SYDVKM. V lost 5 bases and J lost 3, with 5 bases in between. The CDR3 DNA is TGTGCCAGCAGTAACGACTACGAGCAGTACTTC. Its translation is CASSNDYEQYF.

The chain carries TRBV15 and TRBJ1-5; D may be TRBD1 (6 bases). Germline CDR1 is LNHNV and CDR2 is YYDKDF (reference sequence). The CDR3 runs 16 residues. V was shortened by 8 bases and J by 2 bases, with 19 bases between the two germline ends. CDR3 in DNA: TGTGCCACCTCCTTGGGGGGGCGGGGAGGCAATCAGCCCCAGCATTTT. As protein: CATSLGGRGGNQPQHF.

J is TRBJ1-4 and V is TRBV30; D is undetermined. Germline V CDR1 and CDR2: GTSNPN, SVGIG (reference sequence). There are 14 residues in the CDR3. Deletions cut 0 bases from V and 8 bases from J, with 13 bases between. CDR3 in DNA: TGTGCCTGGAGTGTAGGGCCCTTGGAGGAAAAACTGTTTTTT. Its protein is CAWSVGPLEEKLFF.

This clone has a count of ten or more. The genes are TRBV19 and TRBJ2-3; D is possibly TRBD2 (5 bases). V shed 7 bases and J shed 8 bases, with 10 bases lying between them. The CDR3 has 11 amino acids. Germline CDR1 LNHDA, CDR2 SQIVND (reference sequence). In DNA form, the CDR3 reads TGTGCCAGTACAGAGCGGTCTACGCAGTATTTT. This codes for CASTERSTQYF.

This clone was seen just once. The chain is built from TRBV27 and TRBJ2-5, with D unclear. V lost 3 bases and J lost 0, with 5 bases in between. Germline V gives CDR1 MNHEY, CDR2 SMNVEV (reference sequence). The CDR3 has 13 residues. This CDR3 is CASSLIYQETQYF. CDR3 bases: TGTGCCAGCAGTTTGATTTACCAAGAGACCCAGTACTTC.

The genes are TRBV6-6 and TRBJ2-1, with 8 positions matching TRBD2. Unmatched junction bases numbered 8, after V lost 7 bases and J lost 6 bases. The germline CDR1 and CDR2 sequences are MNHNY and SVGAGI (reference sequence). The CDR3 extends over 14 amino acids. The CDR3 loop reads CASNPGLVSNEQFF. The CDR3 nucleotides are TGTGCCAGCAACCCGGGACTAGTGTCCAATGAGCAGTTCTTC.

This chain links TRBV10-3 with TRBJ2-7; weak D call: TRBD1 (6 bases). The CDR3 contains 14 residues. Trimming removed 6 bases at V and 0 bases at J, with 12 bases between. Germline CDR1 is ENHRY and CDR2 is SYGVKD. CDR3 DNA sequence: TGTGCCATCAGCCAGGACAGTAACTCCTACGAGCAGTACTTC. Protein sequence: CAISQDSNSYEQYF.

The chain recombines TRBV7-2 with TRBJ2-7; 9 bases fit TRBD2. The CDR3 length is 14 residues. The J segment lost 5 bases and the V segment lost 5 bases, leaving 7 bases of the junction unmatched. CDR1 is SGHTA and CDR2 is FQGNSA in the germline V gene. The CDR3 region is CASSPARGGNEQYF. In DNA, the CDR3 is TGTGCCAGCAGCCCCGCGCGGGGGGGGAACGAGCAGTACTTC.

The chain couples TRBV30 to TRBJ1-4; D possibly corresponds to TRBD1 (6 bases). The V gene's germline CDR1 is GTSNPN and CDR2 SVGIG (reference sequence). Trimming stripped 0 bases from V and 14 bases from J, with 16 bases between. This CDR3 contains 13 residues. Here the CDR3 reads CAWSVSGAGSLFF. The CDR3 DNA follows: TGTGCCTGGAGTGTATCGGGGGCAGGGAGCCTGTTTTTT.

CDR3 bases: TGTGCCAGCAGCCCCCGGGGCACAAACTATGGCTACACCTTC. This encodes CASSPRGTNYGYTF. J is TRBJ1-2 and V is TRBV16, with D possibly being TRBD1 (5 bases). With 4 bases removed from V and 2 bases from J, the gap between germline ends came to 11 bases. CDR1 KGHSY and CDR2 FQNENV come from the germline V gene. The CDR3 covers 14 residues.

CDR3 loop: CASSLLWRGYNEQFF. The DNA of the CDR3 is TGTGCCAGCAGCTTACTCTGGAGGGGCTACAATGAGCAGTTCTTC. The chain couples TRBV7-2 to TRBJ2-1, with D maybe TRBD2 (6 bases). The CDR3 loop spans 15 amino acids. Germline V gives CDR1 SGHTA, CDR2 FQGNSA. V lost 2 bases and J 3 bases, leaving 11 bases between the germline ends.

This clone came up once. This sequence joins TRBV7-2 and TRBJ2-1; D might be TRBD1 or TRBD2, each matching 5 bases. V was pared by 2 bases and J by 9 bases, with 11 bases between. Germline CDR1 and CDR2: SGHTA and FQGNSA. This CDR3 has 13 residues. The CDR3 here is CASSLPGTSEQFF. The CDR3, as DNA: TGTGCCAGCAGCTTACCAGGGACCTCTGAGCAGTTCTTC.

This clone is a singleton in its sample. The chain is built from TRBV14 and TRBJ2-5; perhaps TRBD1 as D (5 bases). CDR3 length: 15 residues. Germline V CDR1 and CDR2: SGHDN, FVKESK. Trimming pared 0 bases from V and 0 bases from J, leaving 8 bases between. Written as DNA, the CDR3 is TGTGCCAGCAGCCAAGACAGGGCCTACCAAGAGACCCAGTACTTC. Protein: CASSQDRAYQETQYF.

This sequence joins TRBV7-3 and TRBJ2-1; TRBD2 agrees at 9 bases. The V and J ends lost 2 bases and 9 bases, in that order; junction bases with no gene match: 14. This CDR3 contains 17 residues. Germline CDR1 SGHTA, CDR2 FQGTGA. CDR3: CASSLDPLAGRAGEQFF. The CDR3 coding sequence is TGTGCCAGCAGCTTAGACCCCCTAGCGGGGAGGGCCGGTGAGCAGTTCTTC.

This sequence joins TRBV6-1 and TRBJ2-2; D gene ambiguous. The CDR3 loop spans 14 amino acids. V was cut by 7 bases and J by 8 bases, with 17 bases left in between. Germline V gene lookup returns CDR1 MNHNS and CDR2 SASEGT. CDR3 sequence (DNA): TGTGCCAGCACCCCCGAGGTCAGGAATGGGGAGCTGTTTTTT. Translated: CASTPEVRNGELFF.

This chain uses TRBV7-9 with TRBJ2-1; TRBD1 matches at 9 bases. Germline V gene lookup returns CDR1 SEHNR and CDR2 FQNEAQ (reference sequence). The CDR3 sequence is 16 residues long. The trim removed 2 bases at V and 4 bases at J, leaving 6 bases unmatched. CDR3 protein: CASSLPGTGLYNEQFF. The DNA of the CDR3 is TGTGCCAGCAGCTTACCCGGGACAGGGTTGTACAATGAGCAGTTCTTC.

This chain links TRBV5-4 with TRBJ2-7; 11 nucleotides align to TRBD1. V was clipped by 6 bases and J by 5 bases; unmatched bases: 10. Germline CDR1 reads SGHNT; CDR2 reads YYREEE (reference sequence). This CDR3 is 15 amino acids long. The CDR3 region is CASTRTGGAGDEQYF. In nucleotides, the CDR3 is TGTGCCAGCACCAGGACAGGGGGCGCTGGGGACGAGCAGTACTTC. Complete variable domain (other parts from reference TRBV5-4 and TRBJ2-7): ETGVTQSPTHLIKTRGQQVTLRCSSQSGHNTVSWYQQALGQGPQFIFQYYREEENGRGNFPPRFSGLQFPNYSSELNVNALELDDSALYLCASTRTGGAGDEQYFGPGTRLTVT.

Note on this clone: This sample includes further DNA sequences coding for the same CDR3. The chain is built from TRBV28 and TRBJ2-7; TRBD2 might be the D (5 bases). The CDR3 covers 15 residues. Per germline, CDR1 MDHEN and CDR2 SYDVKM. V was pared by 3 bases and J by 1 base, with 13 bases between. The CDR3 region is CASSFGRRSSYEQYF. CDR3 coding DNA: TGTGCCAGCAGTTTCGGACGGAGGTCTTCCTACGAGCAGTACTTC.

The CDR3 here is CAWSVLPQGAVEKLFF. In DNA, the CDR3 is TGTGCCTGGAGTGTACTCCCGCAGGGGGCGGTTGAAAAACTGTTTTTT. V and J are TRBV30 and TRBJ1-4; 8 bases agree with TRBD1. Trimming removed 0 bases from V and 7 bases from J; junction bases left unmatched: 10. Germline-derived CDR1 and CDR2 are GTSNPN and SVGIG (reference sequence). The CDR3 consists of 16 residues. Variable domain in full (rest from reference TRBV30 and TRBJ1-4): SQTIHQWPATLVQPVGSPLSLECTVEGTSNPNLYWYRQAAGRGLQLLFYSVGIGQISSEVPQNLSASRPQDRQFILSSKKLLLSDSGFYLCAWSVLPQGAVEKLFFGSGTQLSVL.

The chain recombines TRBV2 with TRBJ2-7; D might be TRBD2 (5 bases). The CDR3 runs to 14 residues. Germline lookup yields CDR1 SNHLY and CDR2 FYNNEI. The V and J ends lost 4 bases and 5 bases respectively, with 15 bases between them. CDR3 DNA sequence: TGTGCCAGCAGTGTCCGCGAGAGGGTGGACGAGCAGTACTTC. Translation: CASSVRERVDEQYF.

V and J are TRBV5-1 and TRBJ2-3; tentative D call: TRBD1 (6 bases). V was trimmed by 5 bases and J by 2 bases, leaving 12 bases between them. The CDR3 loop spans 14 amino acids. From germline, CDR1 is SGHRS and CDR2 YFSETQ. In DNA form, the CDR3 reads TGCGCCAGCAGGCCGGACAGCTCCACAGATACGCAGTATTTT. Its protein is CASRPDSSTDTQYF.

The CDR3 bases are TGTGCCAGTAGTAGGTGGACTAGCGGGAGTTGGGCAGATACGCAGTATTTT. Translating gives CASSRWTSGSWADTQYF. The genes are TRBV19 and TRBJ2-3, with TRBD2 identical over 13 bases. J lost 4 bases, V lost 4 bases, and 8 bases had no gene match. CDR1 is LNHDA, CDR2 SQIVND, per germline (reference sequence). The length of the CDR3 is 17 residues.

This sequence joins TRBV5-4 and TRBJ1-1; 10 nucleotides align to TRBD1. The CDR3 consists of 13 residues. The germline V gene encodes CDR1 SGHNT and CDR2 YYREEE (reference sequence). J lost 10 bases, V lost 2 bases, and 5 bases had no gene match. The CDR3 spells CASSLWDRGGAFF. For the CDR3, the DNA is TGTGCCAGCAGCTTATGGGACAGGGGCGGAGCTTTCTTT.

The chain recombines TRBV4-1 with TRBJ2-1; TRBD1 matches at 10 bases. This CDR3 has 14 residues. Per germline, CDR1 MGHRA and CDR2 YSYEKL. V trimming: 3 bases; J trimming: 9 bases; junction bases outside the gene matches: 5. This CDR3 reads CASSHGQGGIEQFF. In DNA, the CDR3 is TGCGCCAGCAGCCATGGACAGGGGGGGATTGAGCAGTTCTTC.

This clone was recorded a few times. Other DNA sequences in the sample encode the same CDR3. The V gene is TRBV5-1, the J gene TRBJ2-7, with 7 bases lining up with TRBD2. With V trimmed by 1 base and J by 3 bases, 7 bases remained unmatched. The germline V gene has CDR1 SGHRS and CDR2 YFSETQ. The CDR3 is 15 amino acids. CDR3 sequence (DNA): TGCGCCAGCAGCTTGTCGGGCGGGAGTAGCTACGAGCAGTACTTC. This codes for CASSLSGGSSYEQYF.

The chain recombines TRBV6-6 with TRBJ2-7; TRBD1 aligns across 8 bases. Unmatched junction bases numbered 7, after V lost 5 bases and J lost 7 bases. The CDR3 is made up of 13 amino acids. Per the germline V gene, CDR1 is MNHNY and CDR2 is SVGAGI (reference sequence). This CDR3 is CASSLRQGFEQYF. In DNA, the CDR3 is TGTGCCAGCAGTCTCCGACAGGGGTTTGAGCAGTACTTC.

V usage is TRBV9 and J usage is TRBJ2-1; possibly TRBD1 or TRBD2 for D (5 bases each). CDR3 length: 15 residues. The V gene's germline CDR1 is SGDLS and CDR2 YYNGEE. The ends were cut back, 0 bases at V and 8 bases at J, with 15 bases in the middle. CDR3 residues: CASSVGGRALDEQFF. CDR3 nucleotide sequence: TGTGCCAGCAGCGTAGGGGGACGAGCGTTGGATGAGCAGTTCTTC. Looking up the rest from reference TRBV9 and TRBJ2-1 gives the full variable domain: DSGVTQTPKHLITATGQRVTLRCSPRSGDLSVYWYQQSLDQGLQFLIQYYNGEERAKGNILERFSAQQFPDLHSELNLSSLELGDSALYFCASSVGGRALDEQFFGPGTRLTVL.

Turning to this clone: The sample contains more than one DNA sequence encoding this CDR3. This sequence joins TRBV7-9 and TRBJ2-7; D is unresolved. Germline assignment: CDR1 SEHNR and CDR2 FQNEAQ (reference sequence). This CDR3 contains 11 residues. Trimming left V 1 base short and J 6 bases short, with 4 bases between. The CDR3 spells CASSLGAEQYF. The CDR3 DNA is TGTGCCAGCAGCTTAGGGGCCGAGCAGTACTTC.